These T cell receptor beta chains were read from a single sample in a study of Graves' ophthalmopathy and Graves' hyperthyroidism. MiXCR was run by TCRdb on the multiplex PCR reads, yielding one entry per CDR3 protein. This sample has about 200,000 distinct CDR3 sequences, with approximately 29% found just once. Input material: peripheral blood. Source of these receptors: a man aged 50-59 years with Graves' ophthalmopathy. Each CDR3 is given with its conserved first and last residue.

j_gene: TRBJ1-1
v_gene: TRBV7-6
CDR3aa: CASSLGTGTTEAFF

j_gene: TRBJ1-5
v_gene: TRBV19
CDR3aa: CASSTHIRGQPQHF

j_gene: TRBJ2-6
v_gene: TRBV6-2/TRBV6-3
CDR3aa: CASSYSEDGANVLTF

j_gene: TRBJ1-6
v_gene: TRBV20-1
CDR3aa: CSARAEPGANSPLHF

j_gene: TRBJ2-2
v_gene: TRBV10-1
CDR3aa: CASSEYPRAGTGELFF

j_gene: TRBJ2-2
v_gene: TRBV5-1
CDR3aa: CASSKAEGAANTGELFF

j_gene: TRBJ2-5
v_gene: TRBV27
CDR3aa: CASSGRDVETQYF

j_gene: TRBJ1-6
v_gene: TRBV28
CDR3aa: CASSVDPSSYNSPLHF

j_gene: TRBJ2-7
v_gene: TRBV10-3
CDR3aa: CAISGTGESYEQYF

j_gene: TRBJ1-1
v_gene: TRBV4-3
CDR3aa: CASSQVPNTEAFF

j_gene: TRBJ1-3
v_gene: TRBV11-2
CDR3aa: CASSLDGASGNTIYF

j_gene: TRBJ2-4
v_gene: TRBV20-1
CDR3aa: CSAHGRRAKNIQYF

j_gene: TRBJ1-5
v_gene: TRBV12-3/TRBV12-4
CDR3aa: CASSLASGINQPQHF

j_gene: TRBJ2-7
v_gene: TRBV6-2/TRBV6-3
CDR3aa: CASRVKTSSYEQYF

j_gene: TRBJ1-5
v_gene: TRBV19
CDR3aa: CASSIGEPSNQPQHF